These 28 T cell receptor beta chains share one sample of origin, sequenced in a study of blood T cell repertoires in COVID-19. Sequencing used immunoSEQ multiplex PCR; TCRdb keeps in-frame clones, though not all of them. The sample lists roughly 100,000 clones, approximately 76% occurring once. The sample was peripheral blood. All receptors derive from a man in his 70s with acute or convalescent COVID-19.

This chain links TRBV7-2 with TRBJ2-3; 7 nucleotides align to TRBD2. The trim removed 2 bases at V and 5 bases at J, leaving 10 bases unmatched. Germline V gene lookup returns CDR1 SGHTA and CDR2 FQGNSA. The CDR3 consists of 16 residues. The CDR3 bases are TGTGCCAGCAGCTTAAATCGCGGGAGTAGGAGAGATACGCAGTATTTT. It encodes CASSLNRGSRRDTQYF.

This clone has just a few counts. V gene TRBV5-4 combines with J gene TRBJ1-1, with D possibly being TRBD1 (5 bases). Germline V gene sequence: CDR1 SGHNT, CDR2 YYREEE (reference sequence). The CDR3 spans 13 residues. V lost 7 bases to trimming and J lost 4 bases, with 14 bases between them. The CDR3 DNA reads TGTGCCAGCTGGATTCAGGGTGGCACTGAAGCTTTCTTT. Encoded protein: CASWIQGGTEAFF.

The chain couples TRBV7-2 to TRBJ2-1; 8 positions match TRBD1. Germline-derived CDR1 and CDR2 are SGHTA and FQGNSA. The CDR3 runs to 15 residues. V trimming: 6 bases; J trimming: 4 bases; junction bases outside the gene matches: 8. The CDR3 region has the DNA TGTGCCAGCAGGGAAGGACAGGGCATTTACAATGAGCAGTTCTTC. It specifies CASREGQGIYNEQFF.

This chain connects TRBV5-6 to TRBJ1-4; 7 bases are shared with TRBD1. The CDR3 totals 16 residues. V gave up 4 bases and J gave up 0 bases; unmatched junction bases: 6. Germline CDR1 reads SGHDT; CDR2 reads YYEEEE. CDR3 region: CASSPYRGATNEKLFF. The CDR3 coding sequence is TGTGCCAGCAGCCCTTACAGGGGCGCAACTAATGAAAAACTGTTTTTT.

This clone was recorded a few times. The CDR3 here is CSVEKKGAAPMNTEAFF. The CDR3 DNA is TGCAGCGTTGAAAAAAAGGGGGCCGCTCCCATGAACACTGAAGCTTTCTTT. The chain employs TRBV29-1 and TRBJ1-1, with TRBD1 identical over 7 bases. The length of the CDR3 is 17 residues. V was pared by 2 bases and J by 0 bases, with 12 bases of the junction left unmatched. Germline lookup yields CDR1 SQVTM and CDR2 ANQGSEA.

This rearrangement joins TRBV24-1 to TRBJ1-1; 9 positions agree with TRBD1. The length of the CDR3 is 15 residues. V lost 3 bases, J lost 3 bases, and 4 bases stayed unmatched. CDR1 is KGHDR and CDR2 is SFDVKD in the germline V gene. The CDR3, as DNA: TGTGCCACCAGTGATGCCACAGGGGGCCACACTGAAGCTTTCTTT. Its translation: CATSDATGGHTEAFF.

The rearrangement uses TRBV7-3 and TRBJ2-2; D is undetermined. In germline, CDR1 is SGHTA, CDR2 FQGTGA. The CDR3 has 16 residues. V lost 3 bases and J lost 0, with 11 bases in between. The CDR3 region has the DNA TGTGCCAGCAGCTTGACGACACCCGCGAACACCGGGGAGCTGTTTTTT. This encodes CASSLTTPANTGELFF.

The V call is TRBV4-1, the J call TRBJ2-7; D ambiguous. The germline V and J ends were trimmed by 4 bases and 4 bases, with 14 bases remaining between them. This CDR3 comprises 14 residues. Germline CDR1 is MGHRA and CDR2 is YSYEKL. CDR3 amino acids: CASSPTDSRYEQYF. The CDR3 DNA sequence: TGCGCCAGCAGCCCAACCGATTCGAGATACGAGCAGTACTTC.

J is TRBJ2-2 and V is TRBV5-1; the D gene is possibly TRBD2 (5 bases). The V end was cut by 1 base, the J end by 0 bases, with 19 bases between. The germline V gene has CDR1 SGHRS and CDR2 YFSETQ. This CDR3 is 19 amino acids long. The CDR3, as DNA: TGCGCCAGCAGCTTGTTCGGGGTGCTTAACTTCCCGAACACCGGGGAGCTGTTTTTT. It is translated as CASSLFGVLNFPNTGELFF.

J is TRBJ1-4 and V is TRBV10-3; 11 nucleotides align to TRBD1. The CDR3 spans 17 residues. The V segment lost 0 bases and the J segment 5 bases; nucleotides outside the gene matches: 5. The germline V gene has CDR1 ENHRY and CDR2 SYGVKD. DNA of the CDR3: TGTGCCATCAGTGAGTCAGGACAGGGGGCGCGGAATGAAAAACTGTTTTTT. This gives the protein CAISESGQGARNEKLFF.

The rearrangement uses TRBV10-2 and TRBJ1-2; 7 positions agree with TRBD1. This CDR3 region has 17 residues. V shed 2 bases and J 6 bases; nucleotides not matched to a gene: 15. The V gene's germline CDR1 is WSHSY and CDR2 SAAADI. The CDR3 DNA reads TGCGCCAGCAGTGAGCCCACACGACAGGGTGATTGGGATGGCTACACCTTC. Its translation is CASSEPTRQGDWDGYTF.

The rearrangement links TRBV24-1 to TRBJ2-1, with 8 bases lining up with TRBD1. This CDR3 contains 12 residues. Trimming took 2 bases from V and 12 from J; bases not matched to a gene: 2. Germline CDR1 KGHDR, CDR2 SFDVKD. CDR3 nucleotide sequence: TGTGCCACCAGTGATTCTGACAGGGGGCAGTTCTTC. It codes for CATSDSDRGQFF.

CDR3 in DNA: TGTGCCAGCAGCCAACGCCGTCCGGGGGACGGGGCTGAAGCTTTCTTT. It is translated as CASSQRRPGDGAEAFF. The V gene is TRBV16, the J gene TRBJ1-1; possible D gene TRBD1, 5 bases. With 2 bases removed from V and 6 bases from J, the gap between germline ends came to 19 bases. CDR3 length: 16 residues. In germline, CDR1 is KGHSY, CDR2 FQNENV.

The chain carries TRBV15 and TRBJ1-5, with D perhaps matching TRBD1 (6 bases). This CDR3 has 14 amino acids. V was clipped by 1 base and J by 6 bases, with 10 bases between them. Germline CDR1 and CDR2: LNHNV and YYDKDF (reference sequence). Here the CDR3 reads CATSRVTGRQPQHF. Written as DNA, the CDR3 is TGTGCCACCAGCAGAGTAACAGGGCGTCAGCCCCAGCATTTT.

This clone was seen repeatedly, ten times or more. This chain connects TRBV23-1 to TRBJ2-1, with D possibly matching TRBD2 (6 bases). TRBV23-1 is an ORF, and what it does is uncertain. V was pared by 6 bases and J by 1 base, with 22 bases between. This CDR3 contains 18 residues. This CDR3 is CASSAVWDSSNSYNEQFF. The CDR3 coding sequence is TGCGCCAGCAGCGCGGTCTGGGACTCATCTAATTCCTACAATGAGCAGTTCTTC.

This chain connects TRBV10-2 to TRBJ1-5, with 7 positions matching TRBD1. Trimming removed 3 bases from V and 7 bases from J; junction bases left unmatched: 12. The germline V gene has CDR1 WSHSY and CDR2 SAAADI. The CDR3 totals 16 residues. CDR3 in DNA: TGCGCCAGCAGTGAAATAGCGGTCGCAGGGGGACAGCCCCAGCATTTT. Protein product: CASSEIAVAGGQPQHF.

The V call is TRBV6-5, the J call TRBJ2-7; the D is unclear. The CDR3 is 11 residues long. Trimming pared 4 bases from V and 4 bases from J, leaving 5 bases between. Germline values: CDR1 MNHEY, CDR2 SVGAGI. This chain's CDR3 is CASSFMYEQYF. The CDR3 DNA follows: TGTGCCAGCAGTTTCATGTACGAGCAGTACTTC.

This clone was counted between two and nine times. The chain joins TRBV24-1 to TRBJ2-1, with 7 bases identical to TRBD1. Germline values: CDR1 KGHDR, CDR2 SFDVKD. With V trimmed by 5 bases and J by 9 bases, 18 bases remained unmatched. The CDR3 covers 17 residues. As DNA, the CDR3 is TGTGCCACCAGTGCTATTGGGAGCCAGGGGGTTTGGGGTGAGCAGTTCTTC. It yields the protein CATSAIGSQGVWGEQFF.

The CDR3 reads CASNILGAANTGELFF. The CDR3, as DNA: TGTGCCAGCAATATATTAGGGGCGGCGAACACCGGGGAGCTGTTTTTT. The chain links TRBV9 to TRBJ2-2; TRBD1 might be the D (5 bases). CDR1 and CDR2 (germline): SGDLS, YYNGEE. V lost 6 bases, J lost 0 bases, and 15 bases lay in between. This CDR3 is 16 amino acids long.

The chain couples TRBV27 to TRBJ2-7; 9 positions agree with TRBD1. CDR1 MNHEY and CDR2 SMNVEV come from the germline V gene (reference sequence). The CDR3 consists of 17 residues. Trimming took 5 bases from V and 7 from J; bases not matched to a gene: 18. The CDR3, as DNA: TGTGCCAGCAGTCCCTCCTCCCGGGACAGGGAGGGCGGGGAGCAGTACGTC. Residues: CASSPSSRDREGGEQYV.

This clone has a single count. The V and J genes are TRBV11-2 and TRBJ2-5, with a weak D call TRBD2 (6 bases). Trimming shortened V by 4 bases and J by 2 bases, and 11 bases separated the two germline ends. CDR3 length equals 14 residues. Germline V gene sequence: CDR1 SGHAT, CDR2 FQNNGV. CDR3 in amino acids: CASSYYGTQETQYF. DNA for the CDR3: TGTGCCAGCAGCTATTACGGGACTCAAGAGACCCAGTACTTC.

The chain is built from TRBV27 and TRBJ1-1; D ambiguous. The germline V and J ends were trimmed by 3 bases and 5 bases, with 16 bases remaining between them. The germline V gene has CDR1 MNHEY and CDR2 SMNVEV (reference sequence). The CDR3 covers 15 residues. The CDR3 is CASSFREFPGTEAFF. For the CDR3, the DNA is TGTGCCAGCAGTTTTCGGGAGTTTCCGGGGACTGAAGCTTTCTTT.

The CDR3 region is CASSPSPDRITDTQYF. CDR3 coding DNA: TGTGCCAGCAGCCCCTCTCCGGACAGGATCACAGATACGCAGTATTTT. This chain links TRBV9 with TRBJ2-3; 7 bases map to TRBD1. Trimming removed 4 bases from V and 2 bases from J; junction bases left unmatched: 10. The length of the CDR3 is 16 residues. Germline CDR1 and CDR2: SGDLS and YYNGEE.

V is TRBV28 and J is TRBJ1-6; 8 positions agree with TRBD1. The CDR3 has 15 residues. After removal of 5 bases from V and 3 bases from J, the junction contained 3 bases not matched to a gene. CDR1 and CDR2 from the germline V gene are MDHEN and SYDVKM. This CDR3 is CASSRTGGYNSPLHF. In DNA form, the CDR3 reads TGTGCCAGCAGTCGCACAGGGGGCTATAATTCACCCCTCCACTTT.

This clone was recorded once. The chain links TRBV12-3 or TRBV12-4 to TRBJ1-2; a weak D match, TRBD1 (6 bases). The germline V and J ends were trimmed by 4 bases and 4 bases, with 10 bases remaining between them. CDR3 length equals 13 residues. The DNA for the CDR3 is TGTGCCAGCAGTTACAGGGCGGGCTATGGCTACACCTTC. It specifies CASSYRAGYGYTF.

The chain joins TRBV7-9 to TRBJ2-1; 7 bases align to TRBD2. From germline, CDR1 is SEHNR and CDR2 FQNEAQ (reference sequence). The CDR3 has 18 residues. Unmatched junction bases numbered 13, after V lost 2 bases and J lost 3 bases. The CDR3 DNA is TGTGCCAGCAGCTTACGCCCCCCCGGGGGAGGGGTCTACAATGAGCAGTTCTTC. This translates into CASSLRPPGGGVYNEQFF.

The chain is built from TRBV2 and TRBJ2-5; 9 bases agree with TRBD1. From germline, CDR1 is SNHLY and CDR2 FYNNEI. The J segment lost 1 base and the V segment lost 7 bases, leaving 4 bases of the junction unmatched. The CDR3 contains 14 residues. The CDR3 bases are TGTGCCAGCAACCGGGACAGGGCCCAAGAGACCCAGTACTTC. Its translation is CASNRDRAQETQYF.

The chain joins TRBV27 to TRBJ1-2, with 8 positions matching TRBD1. The CDR3 is 14 residues long. Per germline, CDR1 MNHEY and CDR2 SMNVEV (reference sequence). V lost 5 bases and J lost 6; bases outside the gene matches: 8. The CDR3 sequence is CASSPPGGVNGYTF. In DNA, the CDR3 is TGTGCCAGCAGTCCGCCAGGGGGCGTAAATGGCTACACCTTC.